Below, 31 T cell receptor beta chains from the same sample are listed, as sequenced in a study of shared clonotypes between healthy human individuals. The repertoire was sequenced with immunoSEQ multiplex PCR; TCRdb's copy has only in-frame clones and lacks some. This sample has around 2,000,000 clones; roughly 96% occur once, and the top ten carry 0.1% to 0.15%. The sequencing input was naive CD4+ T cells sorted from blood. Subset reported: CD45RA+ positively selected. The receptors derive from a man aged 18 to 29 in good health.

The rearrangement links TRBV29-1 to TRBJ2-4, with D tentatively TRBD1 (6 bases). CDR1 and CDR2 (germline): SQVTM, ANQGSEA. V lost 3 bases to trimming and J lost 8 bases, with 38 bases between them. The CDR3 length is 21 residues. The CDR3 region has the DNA TGCAGCGTTGAGTACGAGGTCGAGGCCTACCTTGGGGGCGCGGTAGTATACATTCAGTACTTC. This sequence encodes CSVEYEVEAYLGGAVVYIQYF. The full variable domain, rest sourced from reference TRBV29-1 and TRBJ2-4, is SAVISQKPSRDICQRGTSLTIQCQVDSQVTMMFWYRQQPGQSLTLIATANQGSEATYESGFVIDKFPISRPNLTFSTLTVSNMSPEDSSIYLCSVEYEVEAYLGGAVVYIQYFGAGTRLSVL.

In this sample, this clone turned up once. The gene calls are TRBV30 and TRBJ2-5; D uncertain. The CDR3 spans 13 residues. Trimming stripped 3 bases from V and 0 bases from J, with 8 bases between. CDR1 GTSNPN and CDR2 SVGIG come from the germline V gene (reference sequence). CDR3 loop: CAWSGGDQETQYF. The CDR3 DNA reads TGTGCCTGGAGCGGTGGGGACCAAGAGACCCAGTACTTC.

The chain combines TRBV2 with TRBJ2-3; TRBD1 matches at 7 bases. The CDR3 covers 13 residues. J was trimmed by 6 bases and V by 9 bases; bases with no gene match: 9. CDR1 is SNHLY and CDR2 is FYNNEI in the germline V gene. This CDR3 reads CASRGPVTDTQYF. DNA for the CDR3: TGTGCCAGTAGGGGGCCCGTAACGGATACGCAGTATTTT.

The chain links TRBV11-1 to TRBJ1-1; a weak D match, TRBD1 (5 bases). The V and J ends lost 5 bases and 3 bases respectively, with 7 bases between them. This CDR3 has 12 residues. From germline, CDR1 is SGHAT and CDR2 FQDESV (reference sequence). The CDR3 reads CASSPTDTEAFF. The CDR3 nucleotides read TGTGCCAGCAGCCCGACAGACACTGAAGCTTTCTTT.

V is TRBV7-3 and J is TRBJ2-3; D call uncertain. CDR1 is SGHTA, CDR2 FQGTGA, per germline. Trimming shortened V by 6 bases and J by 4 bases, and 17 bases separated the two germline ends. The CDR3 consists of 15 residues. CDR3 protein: CASSPLGVGPDTQYF. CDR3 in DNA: TGTGCCAGCAGTCCCCTTGGGGTGGGCCCAGATACGCAGTATTTT.

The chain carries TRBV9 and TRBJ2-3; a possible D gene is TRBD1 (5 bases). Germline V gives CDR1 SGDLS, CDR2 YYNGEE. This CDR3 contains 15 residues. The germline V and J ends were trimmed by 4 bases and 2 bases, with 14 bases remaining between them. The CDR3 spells CASSTWGGSTDTQYF. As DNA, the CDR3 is TGTGCCAGCAGCACATGGGGCGGATCCACAGATACGCAGTATTTT. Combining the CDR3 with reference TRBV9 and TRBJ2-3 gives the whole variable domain DSGVTQTPKHLITATGQRVTLRCSPRSGDLSVYWYQQSLDQGLQFLIQYYNGEERAKGNILERFSAQQFPDLHSELNLSSLELGDSALYFCASSTWGGSTDTQYFGPGTRLTVL.

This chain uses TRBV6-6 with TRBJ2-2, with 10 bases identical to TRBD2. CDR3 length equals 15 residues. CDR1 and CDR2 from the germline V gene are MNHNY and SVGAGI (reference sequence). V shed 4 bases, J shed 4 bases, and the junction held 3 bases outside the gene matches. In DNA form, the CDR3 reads TGTGCCAGCAGTTTTCTAGCGGGGGCCACCGGGGAGCTGTTTTTT. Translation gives CASSFLAGATGELFF.

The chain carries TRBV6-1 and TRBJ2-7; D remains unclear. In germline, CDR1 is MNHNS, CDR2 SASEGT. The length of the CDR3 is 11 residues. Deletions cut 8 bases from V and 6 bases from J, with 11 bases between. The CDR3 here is CASSLLSEQYF. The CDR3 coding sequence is TGTGCCAGCTCTCTTCTCTCCGAGCAGTACTTC.

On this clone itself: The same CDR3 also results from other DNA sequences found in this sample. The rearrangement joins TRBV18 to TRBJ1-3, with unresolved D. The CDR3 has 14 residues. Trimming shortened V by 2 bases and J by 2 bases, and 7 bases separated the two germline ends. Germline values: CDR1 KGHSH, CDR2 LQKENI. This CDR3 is CASSPSGTGNTIYF. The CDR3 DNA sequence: TGTGCCAGCTCACCATCTGGGACTGGAAACACCATATATTTT.

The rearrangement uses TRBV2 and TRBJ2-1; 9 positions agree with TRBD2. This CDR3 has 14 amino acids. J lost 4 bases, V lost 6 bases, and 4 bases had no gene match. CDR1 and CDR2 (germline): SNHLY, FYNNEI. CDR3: CASRGTSPYNEQFF. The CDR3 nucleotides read TGTGCCAGCAGGGGGACTAGCCCATACAATGAGCAGTTCTTC. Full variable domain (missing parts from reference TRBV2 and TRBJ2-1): EPEVTQTPSHQVTQMGQEVILRCVPISNHLYFYWYRQILGQKVEFLVSFYNNEISEKSEIFDDQFSVERPDGSNFTLKIRSTKLEDSAMYFCASRGTSPYNEQFFGPGTRLTVL.

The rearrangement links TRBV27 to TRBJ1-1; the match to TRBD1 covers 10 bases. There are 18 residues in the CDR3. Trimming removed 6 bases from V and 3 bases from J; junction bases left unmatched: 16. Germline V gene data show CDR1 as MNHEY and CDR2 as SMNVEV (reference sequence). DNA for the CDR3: TGTGCCAGCAGAGAGAGTTCGACAGGGGGCGGGGGGTACACTGAAGCTTTCTTT. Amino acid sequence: CASRESSTGGGGYTEAFF.

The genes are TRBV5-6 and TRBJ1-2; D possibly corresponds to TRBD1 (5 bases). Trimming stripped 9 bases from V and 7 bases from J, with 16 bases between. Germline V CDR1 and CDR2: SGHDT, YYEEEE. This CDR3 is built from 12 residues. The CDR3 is CATRPSGGGYTF. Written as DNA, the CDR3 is TGTGCCACCCGCCCCTCGGGGGGTGGCTACACCTTC.

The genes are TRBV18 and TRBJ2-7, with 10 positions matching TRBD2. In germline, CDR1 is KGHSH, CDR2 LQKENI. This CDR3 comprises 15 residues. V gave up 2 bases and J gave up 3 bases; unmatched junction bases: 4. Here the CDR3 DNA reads TGTGCCAGCTCACCATTAGGACTAGCGGACTACGAGCAGTACTTC. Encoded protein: CASSPLGLADYEQYF.

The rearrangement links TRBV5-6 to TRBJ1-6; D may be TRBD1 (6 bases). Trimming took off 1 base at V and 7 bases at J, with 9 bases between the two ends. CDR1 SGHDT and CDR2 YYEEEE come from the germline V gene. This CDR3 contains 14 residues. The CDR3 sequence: CASSLRTVNSPLHF. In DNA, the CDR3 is TGTGCCAGCAGCTTGAGGACAGTCAATTCACCCCTCCACTTT. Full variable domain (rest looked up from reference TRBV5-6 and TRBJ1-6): DAGVTQSPTHLIKTRGQQVTLRCSPKSGHDTVSWYQQALGQGPQFIFQYYEEEERQRGNFPDRFSGHQFPNYSSELNVNALLLGDSALYLCASSLRTVNSPLHFGNGTRLTVT.

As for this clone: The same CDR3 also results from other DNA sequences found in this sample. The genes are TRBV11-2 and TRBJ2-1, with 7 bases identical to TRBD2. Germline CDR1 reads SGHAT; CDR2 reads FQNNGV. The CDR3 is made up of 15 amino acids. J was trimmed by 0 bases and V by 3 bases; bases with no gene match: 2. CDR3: CASSLGGSSYNEQFF. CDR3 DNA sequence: TGTGCCAGCAGCTTGGGCGGGAGCTCCTACAATGAGCAGTTCTTC.

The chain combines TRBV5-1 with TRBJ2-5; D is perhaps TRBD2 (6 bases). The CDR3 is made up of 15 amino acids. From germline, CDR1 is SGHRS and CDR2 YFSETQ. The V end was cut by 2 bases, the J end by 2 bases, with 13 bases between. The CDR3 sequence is CASSFSRGKQETQYF. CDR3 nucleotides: TGCGCCAGCAGCTTTTCGCGGGGCAAACAAGAGACCCAGTACTTC.

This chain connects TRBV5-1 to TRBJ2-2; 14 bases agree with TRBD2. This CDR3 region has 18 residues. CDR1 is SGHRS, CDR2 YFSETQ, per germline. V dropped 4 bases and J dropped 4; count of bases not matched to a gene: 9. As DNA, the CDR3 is TGCGCCAGCAGCCCAGGGACTAGCGGGAGTAGAGGCACCGGGGAGCTGTTTTTT. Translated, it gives CASSPGTSGSRGTGELFF.

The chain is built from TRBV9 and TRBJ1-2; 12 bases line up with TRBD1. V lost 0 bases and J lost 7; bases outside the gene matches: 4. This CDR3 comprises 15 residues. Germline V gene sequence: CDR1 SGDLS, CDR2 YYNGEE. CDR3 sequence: CASSVGDRGQGGYTF. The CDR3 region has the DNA TGTGCCAGCAGCGTAGGGGACAGGGGGCAAGGTGGCTACACCTTC.

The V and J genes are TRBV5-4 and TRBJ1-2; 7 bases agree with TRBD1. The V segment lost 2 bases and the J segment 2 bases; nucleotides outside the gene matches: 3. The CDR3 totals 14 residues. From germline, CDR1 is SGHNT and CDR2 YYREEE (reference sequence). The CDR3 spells CASSLPTGNYGYTF. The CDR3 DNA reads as TGTGCCAGCAGCTTACCGACAGGGAACTATGGCTACACCTTC.

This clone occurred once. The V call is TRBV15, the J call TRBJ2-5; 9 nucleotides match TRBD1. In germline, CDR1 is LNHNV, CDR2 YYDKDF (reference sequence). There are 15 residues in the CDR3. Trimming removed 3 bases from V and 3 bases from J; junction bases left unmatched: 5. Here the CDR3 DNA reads TGTGCCACCAGCAGGTATACAGGGGGCGAAGAGACCCAGTACTTC. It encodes CATSRYTGGEETQYF.

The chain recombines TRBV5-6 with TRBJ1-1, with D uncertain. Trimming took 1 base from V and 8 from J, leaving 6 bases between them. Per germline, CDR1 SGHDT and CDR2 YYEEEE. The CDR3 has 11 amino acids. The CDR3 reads CASSLLAEAFF. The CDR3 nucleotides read TGTGCCAGCAGCTTGCTTGCCGAAGCTTTCTTT.

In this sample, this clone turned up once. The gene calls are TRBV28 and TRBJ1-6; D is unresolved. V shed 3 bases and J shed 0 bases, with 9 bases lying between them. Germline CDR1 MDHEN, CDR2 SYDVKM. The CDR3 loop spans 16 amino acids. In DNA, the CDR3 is TGTGCCAGCAGTTTCCCCCTGAGCTCCTATAATTCACCCCTCCACTTT. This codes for CASSFPLSSYNSPLHF.

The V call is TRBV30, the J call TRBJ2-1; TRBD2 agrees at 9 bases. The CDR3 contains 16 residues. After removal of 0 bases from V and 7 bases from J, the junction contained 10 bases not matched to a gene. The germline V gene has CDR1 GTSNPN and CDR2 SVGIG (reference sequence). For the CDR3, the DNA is TGTGCCTGGAGTGTACGAAGTCTAGCGGGGATAAATGAGCAGTTCTTC. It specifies CAWSVRSLAGINEQFF. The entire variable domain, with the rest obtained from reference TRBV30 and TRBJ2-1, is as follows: SQTIHQWPATLVQPVGSPLSLECTVEGTSNPNLYWYRQAAGRGLQLLFYSVGIGQISSEVPQNLSASRPQDRQFILSSKKLLLSDSGFYLCAWSVRSLAGINEQFFGPGTRLTVL.

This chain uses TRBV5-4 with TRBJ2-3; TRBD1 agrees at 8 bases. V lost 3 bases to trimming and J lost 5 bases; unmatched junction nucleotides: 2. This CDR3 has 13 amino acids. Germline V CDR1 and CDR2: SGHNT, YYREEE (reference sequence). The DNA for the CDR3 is TGTGCCAGCAGCTCACAGGGGGGAGATACGCAGTATTTT. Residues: CASSSQGGDTQYF.

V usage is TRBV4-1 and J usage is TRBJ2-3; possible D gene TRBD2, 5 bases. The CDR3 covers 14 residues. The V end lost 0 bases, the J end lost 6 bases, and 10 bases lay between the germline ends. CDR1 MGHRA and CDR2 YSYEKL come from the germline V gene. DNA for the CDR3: TGCGCCAGCAGCCAAGATGAGGGTAGGGATACGCAGTATTTT. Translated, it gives CASSQDEGRDTQYF.

This CDR3 is CASSQGEGTLYEQYF. CDR3 sequence (DNA): TGCGCCAGCAGCCAGGGGGAGGGGACTCTCTACGAGCAGTACTTC. The chain couples TRBV4-3 to TRBJ2-7; TRBD2 matches 7 bases. Looked up from germline, CDR1 is LGHNA and CDR2 is YSLEER. V gave up 3 bases and J gave up 3 bases; unmatched junction bases: 8. The CDR3 is made up of 15 amino acids.

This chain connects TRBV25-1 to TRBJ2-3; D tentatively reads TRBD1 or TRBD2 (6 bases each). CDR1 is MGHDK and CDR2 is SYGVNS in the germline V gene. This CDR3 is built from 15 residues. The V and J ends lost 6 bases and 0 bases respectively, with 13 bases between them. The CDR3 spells CASSEWGASTDTQYF. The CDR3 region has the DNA TGTGCCAGCAGCGAGTGGGGGGCTAGCACAGATACGCAGTATTTT. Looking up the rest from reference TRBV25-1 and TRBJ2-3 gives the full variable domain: EADIYQTPRYLVIGTGKKITLECSQTMGHDKMYWYQQDPGMELHLIHYSYGVNSTEKGDLSSESTVSRIRTEHFPLTLESARPSHTSQYLCASSEWGASTDTQYFGPGTRLTVL.

The CDR3 here is CASSEAPQGAYEQYF. As DNA, the CDR3 is TGTGCCAGCAGTGAAGCGCCACAGGGAGCCTACGAGCAGTACTTC. The rearrangement joins TRBV6-1 to TRBJ2-7; perhaps TRBD1 as D (6 bases). Germline loops: CDR1 MNHNS, CDR2 SASEGT. Trimming removed 0 bases at V and 2 bases at J, with 11 bases between. This CDR3 region has 15 residues.

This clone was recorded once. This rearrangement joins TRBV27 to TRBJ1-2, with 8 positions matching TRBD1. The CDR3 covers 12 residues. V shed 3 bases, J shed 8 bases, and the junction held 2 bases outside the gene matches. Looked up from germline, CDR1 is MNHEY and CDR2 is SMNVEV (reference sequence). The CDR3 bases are TGTGCCAGCAGTTTGACAGGGGAAGGCTACACCTTC. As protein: CASSLTGEGYTF.

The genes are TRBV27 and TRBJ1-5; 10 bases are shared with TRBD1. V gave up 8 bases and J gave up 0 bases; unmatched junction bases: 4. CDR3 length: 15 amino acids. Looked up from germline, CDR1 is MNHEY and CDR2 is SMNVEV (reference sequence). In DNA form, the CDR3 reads TGTGCCAGCGGGGGACAGGGGTATAGCAATCAGCCCCAGCATTTT. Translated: CASGGQGYSNQPQHF.

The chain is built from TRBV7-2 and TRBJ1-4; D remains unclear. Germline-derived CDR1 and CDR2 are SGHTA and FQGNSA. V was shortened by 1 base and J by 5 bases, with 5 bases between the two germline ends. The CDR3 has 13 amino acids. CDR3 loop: CASSLERNEKLFF. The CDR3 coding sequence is TGTGCCAGCAGCTTAGAGAGAAATGAAAAACTGTTTTTT.